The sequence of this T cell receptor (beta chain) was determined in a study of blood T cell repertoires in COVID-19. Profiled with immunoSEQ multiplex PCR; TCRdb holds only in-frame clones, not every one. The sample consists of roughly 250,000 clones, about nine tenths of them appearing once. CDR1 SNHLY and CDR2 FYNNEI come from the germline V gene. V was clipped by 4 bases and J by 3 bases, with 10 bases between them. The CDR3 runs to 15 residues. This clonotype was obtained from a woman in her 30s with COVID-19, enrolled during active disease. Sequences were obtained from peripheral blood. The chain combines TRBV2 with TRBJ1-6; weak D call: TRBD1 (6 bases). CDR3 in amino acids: CASSGQGNYNSPLHF. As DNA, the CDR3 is TGTGCCAGCAGTGGGCAGGGGAACTATAATTCACCCCTCCACTTT.